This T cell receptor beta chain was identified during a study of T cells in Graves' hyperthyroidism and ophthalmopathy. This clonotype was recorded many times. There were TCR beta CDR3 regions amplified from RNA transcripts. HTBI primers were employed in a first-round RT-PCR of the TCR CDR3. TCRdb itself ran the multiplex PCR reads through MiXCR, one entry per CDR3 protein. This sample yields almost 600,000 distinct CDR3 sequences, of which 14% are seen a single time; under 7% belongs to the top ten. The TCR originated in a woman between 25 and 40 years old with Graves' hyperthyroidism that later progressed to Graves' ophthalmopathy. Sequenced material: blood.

The CDR3 sequence: CSASPGRGTDTQYF. CDR3 nucleotides: TGCAGTGCTAGTCCCGGGAGGGGCACAGATACGCAGTATTTT. The gene calls are TRBV20-1 and TRBJ2-3; 8 nucleotides align to TRBD2. Germline V gives CDR1 DFQATT, CDR2 SNEGSKA (reference sequence). This CDR3 contains 14 residues. With V trimmed by 3 bases and J by 1 base, 3 bases remained unmatched.